The clone carrying this T cell receptor (beta chain) occurred once. The germline V gene encodes CDR1 SEHNR and CDR2 FQNEAQ (reference sequence). The length of the CDR3 is 12 residues. V dropped 3 bases and J dropped 8 bases, with 10 bases sitting between them. This specimen comes from a study of blood T cell repertoires in COVID-19. Generated by immunoSEQ multiplex PCR, the TCRdb table keeps only in-frame clones and is missing some. The sample consists of 300,000 or so clones, 85% to 90% of them appearing once. The V call is TRBV7-9, the J call TRBJ1-2, with D hard to call. This clonotype originated in a woman between 50 and 59 years old who had been exposed to COVID-19. Sequences were obtained from PBMCs or T cells enriched from blood (not recorded which). The CDR3 DNA is TGTGCCAGCAGCTTCGGCAGCGTCGGCTACACCTTC. Protein: CASSFGSVGYTF.